The 18 T cell receptor beta chains in this list originate from one sample, sequenced in a study of T cells in Graves' hyperthyroidism and ophthalmopathy. Amplification targeted TCR beta CDR3 regions from RNA transcripts. The HTBI primer set was used in a first-round RT-PCR of the TCR CDR3. Using its own MiXCR run on the multiplex PCR reads, TCRdb lists one record per CDR3 protein. The repertoire has some 550,000 distinct CDR3 sequences, 16% of them found once; the top ten carry roughly 3%. Sequencing was done on a sample of blood. The receptors here all came from a woman aged 40-49 years with Graves' ophthalmopathy.

The chain links TRBV14 to TRBJ1-1, with 8 positions matching TRBD1. The CDR3 totals 13 residues. The ends lost 6 bases at V and 5 bases at J; junction bases unmatched: 5. Germline CDR1 SGHDN, CDR2 FVKESK. The CDR3 nucleotides read TGTGCCAGCAGGGACAGGGTTAAGACTGAAGCTTTCTTT. Translation gives CASRDRVKTEAFF. The variable domain in full, completed from reference TRBV14 and TRBJ1-1, reads EAGVTQFPSHSVIEKGQTVTLRCDPISGHDNLYWYRRVMGKEIKFLLHFVKESKQDESGMPNNRFLAERTGGTYSTLKVQPAELEDSGVYFCASRDRVKTEAFFGQGTRLTVV.

The rearrangement joins TRBV29-1 to TRBJ2-7; D perhaps matches TRBD1 (6 bases). CDR1 and CDR2 from the germline V gene are SQVTM and ANQGSEA. This CDR3 comprises 14 residues. The chain's CDR3 is CNVRDRTGSNEQYF. CDR3 DNA: TGCAACGTGCGAGACAGGACGGGGTCCAACGAGCAGTACTTC.

The chain couples TRBV27 to TRBJ2-3; no clear D gene. There are 11 residues in the CDR3. V lost 5 bases and J 5 bases, leaving 5 bases between the germline ends. CDR1 and CDR2 (germline): MNHEY, SMNVEV (reference sequence). Written as DNA, the CDR3 is TGTGCCAGCAGTAAACGAGATACGCAGTATTTT. It translates to CASSKRDTQYF.

This clonotype showed up many times. The CDR3 loop reads CASSAPGQGVINEQFF. The CDR3 DNA follows: TGTGCCAGCAGCGCTCCGGGACAGGGAGTCATTAATGAGCAGTTCTTC. The genes are TRBV7-9 and TRBJ2-1; 9 nucleotides align to TRBD1. The V gene end was trimmed by 5 bases and the J gene end by 7 bases; junction bases not matched to a gene: 12. CDR3 length: 16 amino acids. Germline V lookup: CDR1 SEHNR, CDR2 FQNEAQ (reference sequence).

V is TRBV7-9 and J is TRBJ2-1; 7 nucleotides match TRBD2. This CDR3 has 13 residues. In germline, CDR1 is SEHNR, CDR2 FQNEAQ (reference sequence). Trimming removed 3 bases from V and 9 bases from J; junction bases left unmatched: 5. The CDR3 region has the DNA TGTGCCAGCAGCTTCTGGGAGGGGCGTGAGCAGTTCTTC. Translation gives CASSFWEGREQFF.

In its sample, this clonotype was seen a few times. J is TRBJ1-4 and V is TRBV28, with D unresolved. The V gene's germline CDR1 is MDHEN and CDR2 SYDVKM. The CDR3 consists of 14 residues. Trimming stripped 5 bases from V and 0 bases from J, with 7 bases between. CDR3 coding DNA: TGTGCCAGCAGTACTCAGCCAACTAATGAAAAACTGTTTTTT. Its protein is CASSTQPTNEKLFF.

This clonotype was seen at least ten times. The rearrangement uses TRBV28 and TRBJ2-7; D uncertain. This CDR3 contains 12 residues. Germline V lookup: CDR1 MDHEN, CDR2 SYDVKM. Trimming left V 2 bases short and J 2 bases short, with 4 bases between. CDR3 protein: CASSLITYEQYF. The CDR3 DNA is TGTGCCAGCAGTTTAATCACCTACGAGCAGTACTTC.

The chain employs TRBV7-9 and TRBJ1-2, with 9 bases lining up with TRBD1. The CDR3 is 14 amino acids. Germline V CDR1 and CDR2: SEHNR, FQNEAQ (reference sequence). V shed 6 bases, J shed 8 bases, and the junction held 10 bases outside the gene matches. CDR3 nucleotide sequence: TGTGCCAGCAGGCCCCAGGGACAGGGTAGAGGCTACACCTTC. This translates into CASRPQGQGRGYTF.

The chain has TRBV30 and TRBJ1-1, with D possibly matching TRBD1 (5 bases). The CDR3 extends over 13 amino acids. V lost 8 bases, J lost 1 base, and 14 bases lay in between. Germline V gene sequence: CDR1 GTSNPN, CDR2 SVGIG (reference sequence). The CDR3 spells CASKYRPNTEAFF. For the CDR3, the DNA is TGTGCCAGTAAGTACAGGCCGAACACTGAAGCTTTCTTT. Full variable domain (remainder filled in from reference TRBV30 and TRBJ1-1): SQTIHQWPATLVQPVGSPLSLECTVEGTSNPNLYWYRQAAGRGLQLLFYSVGIGQISSEVPQNLSASRPQDRQFILSSKKLLLSDSGFYLCASKYRPNTEAFFGQGTRLTVV.

This clonotype was seen repeatedly, ten times or more. The chain links TRBV6-1 to TRBJ2-5; 13 bases align to TRBD2. The V segment lost 6 bases and the J segment 4 bases; nucleotides outside the gene matches: 5. Germline CDR1 is MNHNS and CDR2 is SASEGT. The CDR3 covers 15 residues. For the CDR3, the DNA is TGTGCCAGCAGACCGGGACTAGCGGGGAGAGAGACCCAGTACTTC. It translates to CASRPGLAGRETQYF.

This clonotype appeared many times. The J gene is TRBJ2-2, the V gene TRBV6-1; D call uncertain. Germline CDR1 and CDR2: MNHNS and SASEGT. The CDR3 covers 14 residues. Trimming shortened V by 9 bases and J by 9 bases, and 20 bases separated the two germline ends. The CDR3 sequence: CASQWTLTSRELFF. Written as DNA, the CDR3 is TGTGCCAGTCAATGGACCCTGACTTCTAGGGAGCTGTTTTTT.

This clonotype was seen many times. V and J are TRBV3-1 and TRBJ2-1; no reliable D call. CDR1 is LGHDT and CDR2 is YNNKEL in the germline V gene (reference sequence). The CDR3 totals 13 residues. V was shortened by 4 bases and J by 7 bases, with 11 bases between the two germline ends. This CDR3 is CASSPIGLNEQFF. CDR3 bases: TGTGCCAGCAGCCCAATCGGGCTGAATGAGCAGTTCTTC.

This clonotype occurred many times. CDR3 bases: TGTGCCAGCAGCAGGGGGGACAGGGAAAGGACGCAGTACTTC. Its translation: CASSRGDRERTQYF. The chain couples TRBV7-2 to TRBJ2-7, with 9 bases aligning to TRBD1. Germline CDR1 reads SGHTA; CDR2 reads FQGNSA. After removal of 5 bases from V and 9 bases from J, the junction contained 11 bases not matched to a gene. This CDR3 has 14 amino acids.

Concerning this clonotype itself: Possible read error: a much larger clone is one base away. The chain joins TRBV30 to TRBJ2-3; D possibly corresponds to TRBD2 (6 bases). Germline V lookup: CDR1 GTSNPN, CDR2 SVGIG (reference sequence). Trimming took off 4 bases at V and 6 bases at J, with 17 bases between the two ends. The CDR3 length is 14 residues. As DNA, the CDR3 is TGTGCCTGGACCAATCCCTGGGAGGCGGATACGCAGTATTTT. It yields the protein CAWTNPWEADTQYF.

This clonotype has more than one count but fewer than ten. The chain joins TRBV6-5 to TRBJ2-7; TRBD1 matches 7 bases. The CDR3 is 19 residues long. Germline V lookup: CDR1 MNHEY, CDR2 SVGAGI. V was pared by 6 bases and J by 4 bases, with 24 bases of the junction left unmatched. The CDR3 loop reads CASRVAGGRGLLATYEQYF. The CDR3 bases are TGTGCCAGCAGGGTTGCAGGGGGTAGGGGCCTCCTTGCGACATACGAGCAGTACTTC.

This clonotype has just a few counts. J is TRBJ1-5 and V is TRBV16; D gene ambiguous. V was shortened by 0 bases and J by 4 bases, with 16 bases between the two germline ends. CDR1 and CDR2 from the germline V gene are KGHSY and FQNENV. This CDR3 contains 17 residues. DNA for the CDR3: TGTGCCAGCAGCCAATCGGGCAAGGCGAATAGTAATCAGCCCCAGCATTTT. Protein: CASSQSGKANSNQPQHF.

A few counts support this clonotype. The CDR3 DNA is TGCAGTGCTCGGGGACAAGCGACCAGCTCTGGGGCCAACGTCCTGACTTTC. Amino acid sequence: CSARGQATSSGANVLTF. The rearrangement joins TRBV20-1 to TRBJ2-6; a possible D gene is TRBD1 (6 bases). The CDR3 extends over 17 amino acids. The germline CDR1 and CDR2 sequences are DFQATT and SNEGSKA (reference sequence). V lost 5 bases and J lost 0, with 17 bases in between.

The chain combines TRBV10-2 with TRBJ2-7; either TRBD1 or TRBD2 may fit D (5 bases each). Trimming took 6 bases from V and 2 from J, leaving 14 bases between them. Germline V gene sequence: CDR1 WSHSY, CDR2 SAAADI. The CDR3 extends over 14 amino acids. CDR3 region: CASRGDGTPYEQYF. Written as DNA, the CDR3 is TGCGCCAGCAGAGGGGACGGGACCCCCTACGAGCAGTACTTC.